The 6 T cell receptor beta chains listed next were all sequenced from one sample in a study of blood T cell repertoires in COVID-19. Data came from immunoSEQ multiplex PCR; TCRdb stores just in-frame clones and leaves some out. Of more than 350,000 clones listed, 85% to 90% are singletons. Sequencing was performed on PBMCs or T cells enriched from blood (not recorded which). These receptors were collected from a man aged 18 to 29 who had recovered from COVID-19.

The V and J genes are TRBV4-1 and TRBJ2-7, with D possibly matching TRBD1 (5 bases). The CDR3 has 16 residues. Germline CDR1 MGHRA, CDR2 YSYEKL. Deletions cut 0 bases from V and 2 bases from J, with 14 bases between. For the CDR3, the DNA is TGCGCCAGCAGCCAAGAAGGGGCCCTGGTGACCTACGAGCAGTACTTC. Its translation is CASSQEGALVTYEQYF.

The CDR3 reads CASSRLGGMDTEAFF. The CDR3 coding sequence is TGTGCCAGCTCTCGACTTGGGGGGATGGACACTGAAGCTTTCTTT. The chain uses TRBV18 and TRBJ1-1; maybe TRBD1 (5 bases). The V and J ends lost 6 bases and 3 bases respectively, with 17 bases between them. The V gene's germline CDR1 is KGHSH and CDR2 LQKENI. The CDR3 has 15 amino acids.

The rearrangement links TRBV28 to TRBJ2-6; possible D gene TRBD1, 6 bases. Germline CDR1 MDHEN, CDR2 SYDVKM. The germline V and J ends were trimmed by 1 base and 2 bases, with 9 bases remaining between them. The CDR3 runs to 16 residues. Written as DNA, the CDR3 is TGTGCCAGCAGTTTATTTTCAGGGGCTGGGGCCAACGTCCTGACTTTC. The encoded protein is CASSLFSGAGANVLTF.

The chain links TRBV28 to TRBJ2-5; no reliable D call. Germline CDR1 reads MDHEN; CDR2 reads SYDVKM. V lost 2 bases and J 3 bases, leaving 4 bases between the germline ends. There are 12 residues in the CDR3. CDR3 coding DNA: TGTGCCAGCAGTTTACCAAAAGAGACCCAGTACTTC. Translating gives CASSLPKETQYF.

The chain employs TRBV2 and TRBJ1-2; TRBD1 might be the D (5 bases). The CDR3 totals 19 residues. Per germline, CDR1 SNHLY and CDR2 FYNNEI. V lost 3 bases to trimming and J lost 1 base, with 24 bases between them. The chain's CDR3 is CASSDEDISALGLNYGYTF. The DNA for the CDR3 is TGTGCCAGCAGTGACGAGGACATTTCGGCCCTTGGCCTTAACTATGGCTACACCTTC.

The chain recombines TRBV28 with TRBJ1-6, with TRBD1 as a possible D gene (6 bases). Germline V gene sequence: CDR1 MDHEN, CDR2 SYDVKM. This CDR3 is 14 amino acids long. The germline V and J ends were trimmed by 5 bases and 7 bases, with 12 bases remaining between them. CDR3: CASSLGTSNSPLHF. CDR3 nucleotide sequence: TGTGCCAGCAGTCTCGGGACATCCAATTCACCCCTCCACTTT.